These T cell receptor beta chains were read from a single sample in a study of blood T cell repertoires in COVID-19. Sequencing used immunoSEQ multiplex PCR; TCRdb keeps in-frame clones, though not all of them. The sample holds 200,000 to 250,000 clones, 92% seen once. Sequencing was performed on peripheral blood. The receptors were sampled from a man aged 25-40 years with acute or convalescent COVID-19. CDR3s leave out the opening cysteine and the closing phenylalanine or tryptophan. The listing skips clone size in some rows; elsewhere it reads once, few, many or a size class.

TRBV10-2,TRBJ1-1,.,ASSEIGRRGTEAF
TRBV28,TRBJ2-2,.,ASSLWTSNTGELF
TRBV28,TRBJ1-4,.,ASIGSNYEKLF
TRBV15,TRBJ2-7,.,ATSGGYEQY
TRBV7-3,TRBJ2-2,once,ASSLRRDHTGELF
TRBV18,TRBJ2-5,.,ASSPQGREGETQY
TRBV28,TRBJ2-4,.,ASSGTKRRDIQY
TRBV5-1,TRBJ2-7,.,ASSLMGQGNEQY
TRBV7-3,TRBJ2-3,.,ASSNNDHTA
TRBV29-1,TRBJ1-1,.,SVGSAVNTEAF